The 15 T cell receptor beta chains given below trace back to one sample, sequenced in a study of blood T cell repertoires in COVID-19. Some clones are missing from TCRdb's copy, which holds only in-frame ones; the method was immunoSEQ multiplex PCR. Among about 130,000 clones listed, around 85% were seen once. Sequences were obtained from peripheral blood. These TCRs come from a woman older than 75 with acute or convalescent COVID-19.

This clone was seen a single time. The chain joins TRBV7-9 to TRBJ2-7; a possible D gene is TRBD1 (5 bases). The CDR3 is 12 amino acids. V was shortened by 2 bases and J by 4 bases, with 6 bases between the two germline ends. Germline CDR1 and CDR2: SEHNR and FQNEAQ (reference sequence). The CDR3 DNA is TGTGCCAGCAGCTTAAGGGGTTACGAGCAGTACTTC. Translating it yields CASSLRGYEQYF.

This clone has just one count. The rearrangement joins TRBV18 to TRBJ1-6; the D is unclear. The CDR3 is 14 residues long. The germline gives CDR1 KGHSH, CDR2 LQKENI. V was trimmed by 0 bases and J by 7 bases, leaving 7 bases between them. The CDR3 loop is CASSPPPGNSPLHF. Written as DNA, the CDR3 is TGTGCCAGCTCACCACCGCCGGGGAATTCACCCCTCCACTTT.

V usage is TRBV19 and J usage is TRBJ2-7; TRBD1 matches at 12 bases. The CDR3 is 14 amino acids. Germline V CDR1 and CDR2: LNHDA, SQIVND (reference sequence). V lost 6 bases to trimming and J lost 6 bases; unmatched junction nucleotides: 6. CDR3 amino acids: CASRPGQGAREQYF. The CDR3 DNA reads TGTGCCAGTAGGCCGGGACAGGGGGCGCGCGAGCAGTACTTC.

The V gene is TRBV4-2, the J gene TRBJ2-3; 7 bases match TRBD2. CDR1 is LGHNA, CDR2 YNFKEQ, per germline. V dropped 3 bases and J dropped 1; count of bases not matched to a gene: 4. The length of the CDR3 is 15 residues. CDR3 DNA sequence: TGTGCCAGCAGCCAGCGGGGGACCGGCACAGATACGCAGTATTTT. This translates into CASSQRGTGTDTQYF.

This chain connects TRBV27 to TRBJ2-5, with a possible D match to TRBD1 (5 bases). V lost 6 bases and J 1 base, leaving 12 bases between the germline ends. CDR3 length: 14 amino acids. Looked up from germline, CDR1 is MNHEY and CDR2 is SMNVEV (reference sequence). The CDR3 here is CASRVTASQETQYF. CDR3 nucleotides: TGTGCCAGCAGAGTGACAGCCAGCCAAGAGACCCAGTACTTC.

The chain carries TRBV7-9 and TRBJ2-5; TRBD1 might be the D (6 bases). The CDR3 spans 14 residues. The V gene's germline CDR1 is SEHNR and CDR2 FQNEAQ (reference sequence). Trimming shortened V by 4 bases and J by 5 bases, and 14 bases separated the two germline ends. The CDR3 loop is CASSSSTGLETQYF. DNA for the CDR3: TGTGCCAGCAGCTCCTCAACAGGGCTGGAGACCCAGTACTTC.

The V gene is TRBV7-6, the J gene TRBJ2-3, with TRBD2 matching over 13 bases. Germline assignment: CDR1 SGHVS and CDR2 FNYEAQ. This CDR3 has 16 residues. The J segment lost 2 bases and the V segment lost 5 bases, leaving 4 bases of the junction unmatched. The CDR3 nucleotides read TGTGCCAGCAGCCACGGGACTAGCGGGACCACAGATACGCAGTATTTT. This translates into CASSHGTSGTTDTQYF.

The chain is built from TRBV5-1 and TRBJ2-3; D is uncertain. Germline CDR1 and CDR2: SGHRS and YFSETQ. V was clipped by 3 bases and J by 1 base, with 12 bases between them. The CDR3 extends over 15 amino acids. CDR3: CASSSMIQGTDTQYF. CDR3 nucleotide sequence: TGCGCCAGCAGCTCGATGATCCAGGGCACAGATACGCAGTATTTT.

This chain joins TRBV30 and TRBJ1-2; TRBD1 agrees at 7 bases. The CDR3 extends over 16 amino acids. With 3 bases clipped from V and 0 bases from J, the junction kept 10 bases outside the gene matches. Germline V gene sequence: CDR1 GTSNPN, CDR2 SVGIG (reference sequence). The CDR3 DNA reads TGTGCCTGGAGCCGCACTCAGGGGGTCTCTAACTATGGCTACACCTTC. It codes for CAWSRTQGVSNYGYTF.

The DNA of the CDR3 is TGTGCCAGCAGCCTAAATAACTATGGCTACACCTTC. This gives the protein CASSLNNYGYTF. The gene calls are TRBV5-4 and TRBJ1-2; D unresolved. Germline V lookup: CDR1 SGHNT, CDR2 YYREEE (reference sequence). V lost 4 bases and J lost 1, with 5 bases in between. This CDR3 is built from 12 residues.

This clone was recorded once. V gene TRBV7-9 combines with J gene TRBJ2-3, with a tentative D call TRBD2 (7 bases). The ends were cut back, 3 bases at V and 0 bases at J, with 10 bases in the middle. The CDR3 covers 15 residues. Germline V gene data show CDR1 as SEHNR and CDR2 as FQNEAQ (reference sequence). The CDR3 spells CASSFRGASTDTQYF. CDR3 nucleotides: TGTGCCAGCAGCTTCCGGGGGGCTAGCACAGATACGCAGTATTTT. Supplemented by reference TRBV7-9 and TRBJ2-3, the full variable domain reads DTGVSQNPRHKITKRGQNVTFRCDPISEHNRLYWYRQTLGQGPEFLTYFQNEAQLEKSRLLSDRFSAERPKGSFSTLEIQRTEQGDSAMYLCASSFRGASTDTQYFGPGTRLTVL.

The rearrangement joins TRBV7-2 to TRBJ1-5, with D perhaps TRBD1 (5 bases). The CDR3 is made up of 15 amino acids. The V end lost 1 base, the J end lost 6 bases, and 13 bases lay between the germline ends. Germline CDR1 is SGHTA and CDR2 is FQGNSA. The CDR3 DNA is TGTGCCAGCAGCTTAGATGGGGGGGATGGTCAGCCCCAGCATTTT. It codes for CASSLDGGDGQPQHF.

The chain couples TRBV30 to TRBJ2-4; D is possibly TRBD1 (5 bases). Germline V lookup: CDR1 GTSNPN, CDR2 SVGIG (reference sequence). This CDR3 spans 16 amino acids. With 4 bases removed from V and 1 base from J, the gap between germline ends came to 17 bases. The CDR3 region is CAWIPQGGSAKNIQYF. The CDR3 DNA sequence: TGTGCCTGGATCCCTCAGGGCGGATCGGCCAAAAACATTCAGTACTTC.

The rearrangement joins TRBV7-3 to TRBJ2-3, with TRBD2 matching 9 bases. V shed 2 bases, J shed 9 bases, and the junction held 15 bases outside the gene matches. The V gene's germline CDR1 is SGHTA and CDR2 FQGTGA. The CDR3 runs 17 residues. The CDR3 nucleotides are TGTGCCAGCAGCTTAGCGGGAGGGGTTTCGGCGTCGGGGACGCAGTATTTT. The encoded protein is CASSLAGGVSASGTQYF.

The chain joins TRBV27 to TRBJ1-3; 7 bases map to TRBD1. The CDR3 consists of 13 residues. J gave up 0 bases and V 11 bases, and 4 bases lay outside the gene matches. Germline V CDR1 and CDR2: MNHEY, SMNVEV (reference sequence). The CDR3 DNA sequence: TGTGCCCGACAGGGTCTCTCTGGAAACACCATATATTTT. It codes for CARQGLSGNTIYF.